This T cell receptor beta chain was obtained from a study of blood T cell repertoires in COVID-19. The CDR3 length is 14 residues. Trimming cost V 5 bases and J 4 bases; bases outside gene matches: 4. Germline V gene lookup returns CDR1 LNHDA and CDR2 SQIVND (reference sequence). Under the authors' procedure: Amplification of reference gene primers was used by the study to estimate nucleated cell counts. Clones were sequenced by immunoSEQ multiplex PCR, and TCRdb holds only the in-frame ones, with some missing. V, J and clone size are those of that table, while D and trimming were read from the DNA. The sample contains about 140,000 clones, roughly 84% of which appear only once.

This receptor was obtained from a human donor in a cohort sampled during active COVID-19. Sequenced: peripheral blood. The V call is TRBV19, the J call TRBJ2-2; 7 nucleotides align to TRBD1. The CDR3 is CASSLQGITGELFF. The CDR3 bases are TGTGCCAGTAGTTTACAGGGGATCACCGGGGAGCTGTTTTTT.